This TCR beta chain was profiled in a study of brain T cells in children with intractable seizures. Profiling relied on immunoSEQ multiplex PCR, and the TCRdb table lists in-frame clones only, not all of them. Seen here are 60,000 to 65,000 clones, approximately 95% observed once, and the top ten hold 0.35% to 0.4%. The trim removed 7 bases at V and 4 bases at J, leaving 10 bases unmatched. Germline V gives CDR1 SEHNR, CDR2 FQNEAQ (reference sequence). The CDR3 runs 15 residues. Regarding the study as a whole: Patients' HCMV serostatus was unknown; virus specificity rests on CDR3 similarity alone.

Concerning this clone: The antigen remains unidentified.

This TCR derives from a boy in the first two years of life with focal cortical dysplasia and intractable seizures. This chain links TRBV7-9 with TRBJ2-1; 7 positions match TRBD1. The sequencing here drew on peripheral blood, taken at surgery. The CDR3 sequence: CASTPTGSVYNEQFF. Here the CDR3 DNA reads TGTGCCAGCACCCCGACAGGGAGTGTGTACAATGAGCAGTTCTTC.